Shown below are 20 T cell receptor beta chains from a single sample sequenced in a study of PD-L1 blockade in urothelial cancer. Libraries were prepared by immunoSEQ multiplex PCR; TCRdb keeps only in-frame clonotypes and omits some of them. The table has 56,000 or so clones, about 82% seen once. The specimen was PBMCs, collected around atezolizumab (anti-PD-L1) treatment. The receptor source for this set is a man in his forties or fifties with urothelial cancer.

The rearrangement links TRBV18 to TRBJ2-5; the D is unclear. The germline gives CDR1 KGHSH, CDR2 LQKENI. V dropped 3 bases and J dropped 2 bases, with 16 bases sitting between them. There are 16 residues in the CDR3. CDR3 in amino acids: CASSPGSADTQETQYF. The CDR3 DNA sequence: TGTGCCAGCTCACCCGGCTCGGCAGACACGCAAGAGACCCAGTACTTC.

The chain uses TRBV7-2 and TRBJ2-5, with D perhaps matching TRBD2 (5 bases). The CDR3 extends over 16 amino acids. Looked up from germline, CDR1 is SGHTA and CDR2 is FQGNSA. The germline V and J ends were trimmed by 4 bases and 4 bases, with 19 bases remaining between them. The CDR3 spells CASSSSTLPRGETQYF. In DNA form, the CDR3 reads TGTGCCAGCAGCTCCTCGACCCTCCCTCGGGGAGAGACCCAGTACTTC.

This clone occurred once. The chain couples TRBV28 to TRBJ2-1; 10 nucleotides line up with TRBD1. V was pared by 5 bases and J by 2 bases, with 6 bases of the junction left unmatched. CDR3 length: 16 residues. CDR1 is MDHEN, CDR2 SYDVKM, per germline. The CDR3 spells CASSQQGQGAYNEQFF. CDR3 sequence (DNA): TGTGCCAGCAGTCAACAAGGACAGGGGGCCTACAATGAGCAGTTCTTC.

The gene calls are TRBV7-9 and TRBJ2-1; 9 bases fit TRBD1. Germline CDR1 and CDR2: SEHNR and FQNEAQ (reference sequence). The CDR3 is 15 amino acids. J was trimmed by 5 bases and V by 5 bases; bases with no gene match: 7. The CDR3 loop is CASSRTGGPNNEQFF. As DNA, the CDR3 is TGTGCCAGCAGCCGTACAGGGGGCCCAAACAATGAGCAGTTCTTC. Together with reference TRBV7-9 and TRBJ2-1, the CDR3 gives the full variable domain: DTGVSQNPRHKITKRGQNVTFRCDPISEHNRLYWYRQTLGQGPEFLTYFQNEAQLEKSRLLSDRFSAERPKGSFSTLEIQRTEQGDSAMYLCASSRTGGPNNEQFFGPGTRLTVL.

The chain combines TRBV7-9 with TRBJ1-1, with 7 bases fitting TRBD1. V shed 5 bases and J 11 bases; nucleotides not matched to a gene: 5. The CDR3 has 11 residues. Germline CDR1 and CDR2: SEHNR and FQNEAQ (reference sequence). DNA of the CDR3: TGTGCCAGCAGCAAGGACAGGCGGGCTTTCTTT. Protein: CASSKDRRAFF.

This chain links TRBV7-9 with TRBJ2-7; D unclear. The germline CDR1 and CDR2 sequences are SEHNR and FQNEAQ (reference sequence). V lost 1 base and J lost 4, with 11 bases in between. The CDR3 covers 14 residues. The CDR3 nucleotides read TGTGCCAGCAGCTTAGATCTGGTCCGGTACGAGCAGTACTTC. This encodes CASSLDLVRYEQYF.

CDR3 DNA sequence: TGTGCCAGCAGCTTAGCGCGTCTAGCGGGAGTAGAGACCCAGTACTTC. This codes for CASSLARLAGVETQYF. The chain couples TRBV7-8 to TRBJ2-5, with 10 bases identical to TRBD2. Looked up from germline, CDR1 is SGHVS and CDR2 is FQNEAQ. V was pared by 0 bases and J by 4 bases, with 5 bases of the junction left unmatched. The CDR3 has 16 amino acids.

This clone was seen a single time. The CDR3 DNA follows: TGTGCCAGCAGCTTGGGCGCTAGCGGGGTGTCCTACGAGCAGTACTTC. Protein: CASSLGASGVSYEQYF. The rearrangement joins TRBV5-4 to TRBJ2-7, with 9 bases aligning to TRBD2. Trimming cost V 0 bases and J 1 base; bases outside gene matches: 5. CDR1 is SGHNT and CDR2 is YYREEE in the germline V gene (reference sequence). The CDR3 sequence is 16 residues long.

The chain combines TRBV9 with TRBJ2-7; TRBD1 agrees at 7 bases. The V segment lost 3 bases and the J segment 3 bases; nucleotides outside the gene matches: 9. The CDR3 runs 15 residues. Germline V gene lookup returns CDR1 SGDLS and CDR2 YYNGEE. The CDR3 DNA is TGTGCCAGCAGCGAGACTTGGGACAGTAGCTACGAGCAGTACTTC. Its translation: CASSETWDSSYEQYF.

The rearrangement links TRBV6-5 to TRBJ2-6; unclear D gene. The CDR3 loop spans 14 amino acids. Trimming took 5 bases from V and 4 from J, leaving 9 bases between them. Looked up from germline, CDR1 is MNHEY and CDR2 is SVGAGI. The CDR3 coding sequence is TGTGCCAGCAGTCCTGCTAGAGGGGCCAACGTCCTGACTTTC. Translating gives CASSPARGANVLTF.

This clone was seen just once. The chain links TRBV6-1 to TRBJ1-5; TRBD1 is a possible D gene (5 bases). The germline gives CDR1 MNHNS, CDR2 SASEGT. V lost 1 base to trimming and J lost 7 bases, with 11 bases between them. The CDR3 contains 14 residues. CDR3 amino acids: CASSEVRGAQPQHF. The CDR3 coding sequence is TGTGCCAGCAGTGAAGTAAGGGGCGCCCAGCCCCAGCATTTT.

J is TRBJ1-5 and V is TRBV6-1; 10 bases line up with TRBD1. Germline-derived CDR1 and CDR2 are MNHNS and SASEGT. Trimming removed 8 bases from V and 4 bases from J; junction bases left unmatched: 5. This CDR3 comprises 14 residues. The CDR3 DNA sequence: TGTGCCAGCCGGCCGGGACAGGGGAATCAGCCCCAGCATTTT. Its translation: CASRPGQGNQPQHF.

The CDR3 bases are TGTGCCAGCAGCTGGCGACAGGGTGCCGGGGAGCTGTTTTTT. Its translation: CASSWRQGAGELFF. The genes are TRBV9 and TRBJ2-2, with 7 bases fitting TRBD1. Trimming cost V 4 bases and J 6 bases; bases outside gene matches: 6. CDR3 size: 14 residues. The germline gives CDR1 SGDLS, CDR2 YYNGEE.

The rearrangement links TRBV7-8 to TRBJ1-1, with 10 bases aligning to TRBD1. With V trimmed by 10 bases and J by 7 bases, 12 bases remained unmatched. CDR3 size: 14 residues. In germline, CDR1 is SGHVS, CDR2 FQNEAQ. Here the CDR3 reads CATFGVRDRGEAFF. Written as DNA, the CDR3 is TGTGCCACTTTCGGGGTCCGGGACAGGGGTGAAGCTTTCTTT.

This rearrangement joins TRBV30 to TRBJ1-4, with 7 bases matching TRBD1. Germline V gene lookup returns CDR1 GTSNPN and CDR2 SVGIG (reference sequence). Unmatched junction bases numbered 6, after V lost 2 bases and J lost 6 bases. The length of the CDR3 is 14 residues. Here the CDR3 DNA reads TGTGCCTGGAGTCAGACAGGGCGGTATGAAAAACTGTTTTTT. As protein: CAWSQTGRYEKLFF.

The chain has TRBV25-1 and TRBJ1-1; no clear D. Germline CDR1 MGHDK, CDR2 SYGVNS. Trimming shortened V by 7 bases and J by 3 bases, and 15 bases separated the two germline ends. The length of the CDR3 is 14 residues. For the CDR3, the DNA is TGTGCCAGCACCCTCCTCGGAGGTGACACTGAAGCTTTCTTT. Its translation: CASTLLGGDTEAFF. Full variable domain (rest looked up from reference TRBV25-1 and TRBJ1-1): EADIYQTPRYLVIGTGKKITLECSQTMGHDKMYWYQQDPGMELHLIHYSYGVNSTEKGDLSSESTVSRIRTEHFPLTLESARPSHTSQYLCASTLLGGDTEAFFGQGTRLTVV.

The rearrangement links TRBV5-1 to TRBJ2-7, with a possible D match to TRBD2 (6 bases). CDR1 is SGHRS, CDR2 YFSETQ, per germline. The CDR3 loop spans 16 amino acids. The V end lost 0 bases, the J end lost 2 bases, and 15 bases lay between the germline ends. CDR3 sequence: CASSLGDAWGAYEQYF. In nucleotides, the CDR3 is TGCGCCAGCAGCTTGGGGGACGCTTGGGGGGCCTACGAGCAGTACTTC.

This chain uses TRBV28 with TRBJ1-2; TRBD1 aligns across 7 bases. V was clipped by 3 bases and J by 2 bases; unmatched bases: 9. The CDR3 loop spans 16 amino acids. In germline, CDR1 is MDHEN, CDR2 SYDVKM. The CDR3: CASSLFPGQKNYGYTF. The CDR3 nucleotides are TGTGCCAGCAGTTTGTTCCCGGGACAGAAAAACTATGGCTACACCTTC.

The gene calls are TRBV27 and TRBJ2-7; tentatively, D is TRBD1 (5 bases). The germline CDR1 and CDR2 sequences are MNHEY and SMNVEV (reference sequence). The CDR3 runs 12 residues. Trimming took 6 bases from V and 3 from J, leaving 9 bases between them. The CDR3 sequence: CASRDRGYEQYF. The CDR3 DNA reads as TGTGCCAGCAGAGACAGAGGCTACGAGCAGTACTTC.

The V gene is TRBV18, the J gene TRBJ2-3; the match to TRBD1 covers 7 bases. V lost 3 bases and J lost 3; bases outside the gene matches: 0. The length of the CDR3 is 13 residues. Germline lookup yields CDR1 KGHSH and CDR2 LQKENI. The CDR3 protein is CASSPGQTDTQYF. In DNA form, the CDR3 reads TGTGCCAGCTCACCGGGACAGACAGATACGCAGTATTTT. Full variable domain (remainder filled in from reference TRBV18 and TRBJ2-3): NAGVMQNPRHLVRRRGQEARLRCSPMKGHSHVYWYRQLPEEGLKFMVYLQKENIIDESGMPKERFSAEFPKEGPSILRIQQVVRGDSAAYFCASSPGQTDTQYFGPGTRLTVL.